This TCR beta chain comes out of a study of T cell repertoires in cytomegalovirus infection. Study-level information: Based on public TCR beta signatures, there were indications of CMV infection and of a matching HLA type.

Study-level results: The cumulative frequency of public TCR beta families identified carriers of CMV plus the relevant HLA.

This clonotype has more than one count but fewer than ten. Its antigen is still unknown. MiXCR, applied by TCRdb to the reads, yields one record per CDR3 protein. Of fewer than 900,000 distinct CDR3 sequences in the sample, about 27% are singletons; the top ten hold less than 15%. V was shortened by 5 bases and J by 0 bases, with 19 bases between the two germline ends. This CDR3 contains 17 residues. The germline CDR1 and CDR2 sequences are SGHVS and FNYEAQ. The sample here was cultured CD8+ T cells from PBMCs, taken from culture after CMV antigen stimulation. This chain joins TRBV7-6 and TRBJ1-1, with D possibly matching TRBD1 (6 bases). This TCR was sampled from a human donor in good health (CMV status not recorded). Some clones in this sample may be carry-over from other donors' samples. DNA of the CDR3: TGTGCCAGCAGCCGGTCTTCGGACAGCTCCATGAACACTGAAGCTTTCTTT. Protein: CASSRSSDSSMNTEAFF.